This T cell receptor beta chain originates from a study of CD8 T cells in Susac syndrome (dated by TCRdb to about 2019). Turning to the overall study: Repertoire sequencing was used to test whether CD8+ T cell activation and differentiation in Susac syndrome was antigen driven. CD8+ T cell repertoire clonality was compared between approximately 12 healthy donors, some 14 Susac syndrome patients and about 15 multiple sclerosis patients.

Comments on this clonotype: The antigen this receptor binds is unknown. Base-call qualities are not available, and no considerably larger clone is one nucleotide away.

Peripheral blood CD8+ and CD4+ T cells from healthy donors, Susac syndrome patients and multiple sclerosis patients were profiled by high-throughput TCR beta sequencing. The multiple sclerosis controls were treatment-naive patients who had stable or active relapsing-remitting disease and met the revised McDonald criteria. Bulk CD8+ and CD4+ T cells were purified magnetically by negative isolation, whereas CD8+ TEMRA cells were enriched by FACS. Blood was drawn into EDTA tubes, processed within 24 hours, and PBMCs were isolated by density gradient centrifugation. PBMCs intended for TCR sequencing were frozen in liquid nitrogen and were later thawed in a 37 degrees C water bath. A purity of at least 90% was achieved for sorted or isolated CD4+, CD8+ and CD8+ TEMRA cells. The germline V and J ends show losses of 0 bases and 3 bases respectively, and no gene match explains 5 bases of the junction. For CDR1 and CDR2, the germline V gene lists MNHEY and SVGEGT. The CDR3 holds 19 amino acids from the cysteine to the phenylalanine. This entry keeps only the CDR3 DNA: 57 bases, framed from base 1.

Paper-wide results and their limitations: The TCR sequencing and HLA analysis was acknowledged to have included a relatively small number of individuals.

RNA was extracted using the RNeasy kit, and about 0.5 to 1 ug of the RNA was reverse transcribed with random hexamers. The immunoSEQ multiplex PCR assay, which covers 54 Vbeta and 13 Jbeta segments, was used to amplify TCR beta CDR3 regions. To correct PCR amplification bias, a synthetic template baseline was used for both primer optimization and computational correction. Under the source paper's analysis protocol: Reads were assigned to V, D and J genes according to IMGT and analyzed in immunoSEQ Analyzer, with only productive sequences retained. Clonality was calculated as one minus the Shannon entropy normalized by log2 of the number of productive unique sequences. For each patient and control, public and private clones were evaluated within the 100 most prevalent clones. A clone was defined as Susac-specific if it was absent from the healthy and MS cohorts, from about 1,100 published viral clones and from other ImmuneACCESS disease sequences. The public reads were run again by TCRdb, first through fastp at Q25 and then through MiXCR, and only productive beta chains were kept. Every CDR3 protein is listed once, alongside the most common genes and DNA of its rows. These V and J calls rely on TCRdb rather than the paper's analysis. Recorded for this sample are 330,000 or so distinct CDR3 sequences; approximately 85% of them occurred a single time. The biggest ten clones account for around 0.22% of the sample.

The sample taken for sequencing was CD8+ T cells from PBMCs. The chain uses TRBV6-2 or TRBV6-3 and TRBJ2-1, with 16 junctional bases fitting TRBD2. This clonotype was obtained from a human donor with multiple sclerosis. The bases read TGTGCCAGCAGTTACTCAGGGACTAGCGGGAGGGCCGACTACAATGAGCAGTTCTTC. Translation gives CASSYSGTSGRADYNEQFF.